This T cell receptor (beta chain) emerged from a study of blood T cell repertoires in COVID-19 (dated by TCRdb to between 2020 and 2021). For the study in its entirety: Samples covering the acute and convalescent phases of COVID-19 were provided by collaborators in the United States, Italy and Spain. The material from the prospective study consisted of cDNA or gDNA derived from T cells, B-cell-depleted T cells, or PBMCs. The dataset comprised deeply sampled blood TCRbeta repertoires from subjects exposed to, actively infected with, or recovered from COVID-19. A freely available public database, intended as a resource for researchers studying the immune response to SARS-CoV-2, is where the repertoires were released. Samples were obtained from the ongoing ImmuneRACE study (first 160 participants) and from 1,200 or so subjects provided by 6 global collaborators. Nearly every sample came with metadata listing a de-identified subject ID, COVID-19 status, age in years and sex. Where available, HLA class I and class II types were obtained from metadata supplied by the sample provider rather than from assay-based typing.

Enrolling through a virtual design, the prospective study's participants ranged in age from roughly 18 to 89 years and lived across roughly 24 United States geographic areas. In the prospective study, cohorts were assigned on the basis of participant-reported clinical history obtained from a screening survey and a study questionnaire. Recovered participants in ImmuneRACE Cohort 3 were defined by two consecutive negative NP/OP PCR tests, clearance by a healthcare professional, or resolution of symptoms. Each participant in the prospective study had whole blood, serum and a nasopharyngeal or oropharyngeal swab collected by mobile phlebotomists. Over a 2-month period, participants in the prospective study had the option of providing additional blood draws and questionnaires. Before DNA extraction, prospective study blood samples were shipped either frozen or at room temperature. To note about this clone: What antigen it recognizes has not been identified. No much larger clone is present one base from it, and per-base qualities are unavailable.

What the research found in general, with its limitations: Clinical and demographic metadata were provided uncurated, with the amount varying by source and participant.

TCRbeta CDR3 regions were amplified from genomic DNA using the immunoSEQ Assay, a bias-controlled multiplex PCR. The original pipeline was this. The number of nucleated cells in each sample was estimated by amplification of reference gene primers within the assay. Sequence reads were collapsed and filtered to measure the absolute abundance of every unique TCRbeta CDR3 rearrangement. For each sample, productive Simpson clonality was calculated as the square root of Simpson's diversity index over productive rearrangements. TCRdb took over this immuneACCESS table, retaining in-frame rearrangements with V and J assigned. Such tables are incomplete; in checked studies, under half of the missing clones stem from an unresolved V gene, and the remainder is unexplained. V, J and clone size are taken as reported in that table, and D and trimming were inferred from the DNA itself. The table for this sample lists roughly 250,000 clones; 80% to 90% of them were counted only once. The top ten constitute approximately 4% of the sample.

This clonotype was sampled from a woman younger than 45 who had recovered from COVID-19. The sequencing input was PBMCs or T cells enriched from blood (not recorded which).

The DNA is TGTGCCAGCAGCCCGACGACAGGGCTTGGGTATGGCTACACCTTC. It specifies CASSPTTGLGYGYTF. Recombination linked TRBV9 to TRBJ1-2; the junction holds 7 bases that match TRBD1. The V end gives up 4 bases and the J end 5 bases, leaving 11 bases in the junction not matched to a gene. The CDR3 spans 15 residues, from the cysteine through the phenylalanine. This entry keeps only the CDR3 DNA: 45 bases, framed from base 1. CDR1 and CDR2 were assigned from the germline V gene as SGDLS and YYNGEE.